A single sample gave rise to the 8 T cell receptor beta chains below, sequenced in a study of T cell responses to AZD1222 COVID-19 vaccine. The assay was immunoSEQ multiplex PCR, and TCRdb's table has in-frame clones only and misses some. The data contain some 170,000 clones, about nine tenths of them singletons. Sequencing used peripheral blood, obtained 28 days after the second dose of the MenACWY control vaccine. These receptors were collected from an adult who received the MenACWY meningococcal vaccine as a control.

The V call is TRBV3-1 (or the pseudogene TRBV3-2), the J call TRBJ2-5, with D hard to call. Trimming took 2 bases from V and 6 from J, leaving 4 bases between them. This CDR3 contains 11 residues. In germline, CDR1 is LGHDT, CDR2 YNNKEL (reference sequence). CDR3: CASSQRQTQYF. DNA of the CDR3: TGTGCCAGCAGCCAAAGGCAGACCCAGTACTTC.

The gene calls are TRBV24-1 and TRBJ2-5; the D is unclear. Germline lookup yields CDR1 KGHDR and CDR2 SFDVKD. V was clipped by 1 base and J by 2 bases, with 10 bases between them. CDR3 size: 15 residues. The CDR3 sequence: CATSDFRQNQETQYF. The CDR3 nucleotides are TGTGCCACCAGTGATTTTCGTCAGAATCAAGAGACCCAGTACTTC.

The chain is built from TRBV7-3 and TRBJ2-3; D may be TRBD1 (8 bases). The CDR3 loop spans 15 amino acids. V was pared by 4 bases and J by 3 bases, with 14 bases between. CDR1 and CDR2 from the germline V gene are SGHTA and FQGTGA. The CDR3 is CASSSTGGVTDTQYF. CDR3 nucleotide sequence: TGTGCCAGCAGCTCAACAGGGGGGGTAACAGATACGCAGTATTTT.

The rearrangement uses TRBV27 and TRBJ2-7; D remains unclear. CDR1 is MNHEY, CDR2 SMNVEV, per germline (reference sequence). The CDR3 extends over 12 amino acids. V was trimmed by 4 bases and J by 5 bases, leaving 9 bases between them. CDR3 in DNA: TGTGCCAGCAGTTCCTATACGGACGAGCAGTACTTC. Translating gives CASSSYTDEQYF.

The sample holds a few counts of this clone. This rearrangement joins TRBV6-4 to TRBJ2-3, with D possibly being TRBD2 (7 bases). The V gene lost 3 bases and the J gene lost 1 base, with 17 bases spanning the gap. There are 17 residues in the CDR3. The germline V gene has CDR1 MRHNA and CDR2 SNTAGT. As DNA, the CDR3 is TGTGCCAGCAGTGAAGGGGGGTCTAGCGGAGGCACAGATACGCAGTATTTT. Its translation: CASSEGGSSGGTDTQYF.

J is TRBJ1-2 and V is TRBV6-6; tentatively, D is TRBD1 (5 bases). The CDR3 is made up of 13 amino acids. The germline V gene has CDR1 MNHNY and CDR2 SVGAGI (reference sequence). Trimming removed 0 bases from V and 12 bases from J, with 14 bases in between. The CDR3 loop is CASSYSGRAANTF. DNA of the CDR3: TGTGCCAGCAGTTACTCGGGGCGGGCAGCCAACACCTTC.

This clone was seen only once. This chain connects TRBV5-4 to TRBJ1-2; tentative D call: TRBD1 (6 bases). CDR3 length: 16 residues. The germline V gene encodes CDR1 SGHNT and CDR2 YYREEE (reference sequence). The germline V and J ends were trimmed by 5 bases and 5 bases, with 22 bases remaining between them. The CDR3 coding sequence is TGTGCCAGCAGACTGTTGAACAAGGGGGGAGGGTATGGCTACACCTTC. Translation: CASRLLNKGGGYGYTF.

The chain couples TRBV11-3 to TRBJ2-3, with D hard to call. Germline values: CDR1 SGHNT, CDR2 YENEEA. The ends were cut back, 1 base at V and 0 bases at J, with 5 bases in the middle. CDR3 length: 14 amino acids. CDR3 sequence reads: CASSLAASTDTQYF. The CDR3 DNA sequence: TGTGCCAGCAGCTTAGCAGCCAGCACAGATACGCAGTATTTT.